This TCR beta chain was recovered during a study of T cell responses to AZD1222 COVID-19 vaccine. Across the whole study: The analysis combined second doses at about 4 or about 12 weeks. General study points: The donors showed a predominance of white British ancestry and of females, with possible underestimation of clonal diversity. Baseline seropositivity characterized only six AZD1222 recipients. Reportedly, nearly half of unique spike TCRs recognized epitopes outside B.1.351/B.1.1.7 mutations.

Points on this clone: Its antigen is not known.

Clones were sequenced by immunoSEQ multiplex PCR, and TCRdb holds only the in-frame ones, with some missing. The profile shows tens of thousands of clones, 80% to 90% of them singletons. The germline V gene encodes CDR1 SGHAT and CDR2 FQNNGV. V gave up 5 bases and J gave up 10 bases, with 11 bases separating them. The CDR3 is 12 residues long. The chain combines TRBV11-2 with TRBJ1-4; D unclear. The starting material was peripheral blood, obtained on day 0 of AZD1222 vaccination. The source of this sequence is an adult in good health. CDR3 amino acids: CASSPYLGKLFF. As DNA, the CDR3 is TGTGCCAGCAGCCCCTACTTGGGAAAACTGTTTTTT.